Given below is one T cell receptor beta chain in context. What it binds is unknown. Cells were stimulated nonspecifically with anti-CD3/anti-CD28 magnetic beads. CD4+ T cells upregulating both CD40 ligand and CD69 were sorted as responding cells. Adults with HIV-1 started suppressive ART while chronically infected. Donors had CD4+ T cell counts above 400 cells/uL and were CMV-seropositive. This entry is derived from a study of persistence of HIV-infected CD4 T cells. Findings and caveats of the study: Degenerate expanded CDR3beta sequences were enriched among CMV- and Gag-responding cells.

This was the immunoSEQ version 4 assay in survey mode. Clones were sequenced by immunoSEQ multiplex PCR, and TCRdb holds only the in-frame ones, with some missing. The sample includes over 35,000 clones, more than 70% of them seen just once. Sequences were derived from CD4+ T cells sorted from PBMCs after approximately 19-hour stimulation, sampled from a patient who received antiretroviral therapy. The receptor's source is an adult man with HIV who was CMV-seropositive.

The CDR3 here is CASREPQGVKTQYF. CDR3 bases: TGTGCCAGCCGAGAACCTCAGGGGGTTAAGACCCAGTACTTC. V gene TRBV2 combines with J gene TRBJ2-5; 7 bases match TRBD1. Trimming cost V 8 bases and J 6 bases; bases outside gene matches: 12. The CDR3 totals 14 residues. The V gene's germline CDR1 is SNHLY and CDR2 FYNNEI.